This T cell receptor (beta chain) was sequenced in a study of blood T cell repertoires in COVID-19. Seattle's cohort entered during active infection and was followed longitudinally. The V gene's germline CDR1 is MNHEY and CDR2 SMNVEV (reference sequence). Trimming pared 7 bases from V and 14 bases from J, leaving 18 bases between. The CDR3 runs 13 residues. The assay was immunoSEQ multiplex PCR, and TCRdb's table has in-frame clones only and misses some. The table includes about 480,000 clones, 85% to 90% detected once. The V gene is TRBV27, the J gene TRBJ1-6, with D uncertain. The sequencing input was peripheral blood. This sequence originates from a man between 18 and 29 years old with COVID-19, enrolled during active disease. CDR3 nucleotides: TGTGCCAGCACCCCCGACGGCGGAGGATCCCTCCACTTT. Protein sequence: CASTPDGGGSLHF.